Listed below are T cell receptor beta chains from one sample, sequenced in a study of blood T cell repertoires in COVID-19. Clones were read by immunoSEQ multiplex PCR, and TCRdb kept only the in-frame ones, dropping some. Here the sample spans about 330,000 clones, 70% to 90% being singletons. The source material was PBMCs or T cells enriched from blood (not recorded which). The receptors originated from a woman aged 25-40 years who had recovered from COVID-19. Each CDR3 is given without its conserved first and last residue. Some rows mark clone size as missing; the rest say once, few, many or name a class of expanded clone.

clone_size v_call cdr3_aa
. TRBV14 ASSPRGGPTQNEQF
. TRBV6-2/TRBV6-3 ASSSSGPTEPLH
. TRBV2 ASSEAGGRTEAF
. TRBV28 ASSHAGFRNSPLH
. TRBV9 ASSGMGGRYGYT
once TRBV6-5 ASSSGAGQPQH
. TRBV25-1 ASRGTGMNTEAF
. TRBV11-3 ASSPGGSTDTQY
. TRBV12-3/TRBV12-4 ATKGVEETQY
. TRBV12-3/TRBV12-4 ASTPTGHEQY
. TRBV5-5 ASSFGLLYQETQY
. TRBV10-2 ASSVTGGSEAF
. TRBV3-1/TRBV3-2 ASSLLYSNQPQH
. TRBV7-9 ASSNQGAGGELF
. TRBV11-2 ASSRIGDYGYT
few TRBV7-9 ASSPRTGENEQY
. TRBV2 ASSDSGQGAFSNQPQH
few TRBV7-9 ASSLEDRTYGGYT
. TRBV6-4 ASRQGNTEAF
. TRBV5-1 ASSLGGPANYGYT
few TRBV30 AWSGNTIY
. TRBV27 ASAPAGPLTEAF
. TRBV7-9 ASSRDRGHGYT
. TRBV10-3 AISDPRGGNTGELF
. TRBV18 ASSPKYEGNYGYT
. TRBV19 ASRPSTGGVGQPQH
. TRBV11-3 ASAHRGNGYT
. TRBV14 ASSQRQGLGTEAF
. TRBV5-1 ASSSTAGTDTQY
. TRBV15 ATSRVGGGWDRETEAF
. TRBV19 ASSPEGLYGYT
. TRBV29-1 SVRPGEPSYEQY
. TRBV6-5 ASSPSNQPQH
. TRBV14 ASSHVYQETQY
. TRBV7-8 ASSRGGGYGYT
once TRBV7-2 ASSLQGLGRVNTEAF
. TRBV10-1 ASSEVSGGQRETQY
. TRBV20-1 SASIDRGGDYGYT
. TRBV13 ASSLFPQVGSAGNTIY
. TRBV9 ASSSTGTNYGYT
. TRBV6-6 ASSPRTSGGANTGELF
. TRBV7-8 ASLIQGYTEAF
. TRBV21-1 ASSPTPHNTEAF
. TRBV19 ASSAKFRNTGELF
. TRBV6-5 ASRDRLSSDTQY
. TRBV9 ASSVTGFNEKLF
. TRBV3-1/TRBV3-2 ASSLTGGGRNEQF
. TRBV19 ASSMAGGTTGELF
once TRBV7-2 ASSLGGFSGYT
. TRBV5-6 ASSKKGRGKYSNQPQH
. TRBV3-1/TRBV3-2 ASSLGQTNTEAF
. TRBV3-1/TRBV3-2 ASSPLWDRGVNTEAF
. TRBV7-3 ASSPTPGQVRENTEAF